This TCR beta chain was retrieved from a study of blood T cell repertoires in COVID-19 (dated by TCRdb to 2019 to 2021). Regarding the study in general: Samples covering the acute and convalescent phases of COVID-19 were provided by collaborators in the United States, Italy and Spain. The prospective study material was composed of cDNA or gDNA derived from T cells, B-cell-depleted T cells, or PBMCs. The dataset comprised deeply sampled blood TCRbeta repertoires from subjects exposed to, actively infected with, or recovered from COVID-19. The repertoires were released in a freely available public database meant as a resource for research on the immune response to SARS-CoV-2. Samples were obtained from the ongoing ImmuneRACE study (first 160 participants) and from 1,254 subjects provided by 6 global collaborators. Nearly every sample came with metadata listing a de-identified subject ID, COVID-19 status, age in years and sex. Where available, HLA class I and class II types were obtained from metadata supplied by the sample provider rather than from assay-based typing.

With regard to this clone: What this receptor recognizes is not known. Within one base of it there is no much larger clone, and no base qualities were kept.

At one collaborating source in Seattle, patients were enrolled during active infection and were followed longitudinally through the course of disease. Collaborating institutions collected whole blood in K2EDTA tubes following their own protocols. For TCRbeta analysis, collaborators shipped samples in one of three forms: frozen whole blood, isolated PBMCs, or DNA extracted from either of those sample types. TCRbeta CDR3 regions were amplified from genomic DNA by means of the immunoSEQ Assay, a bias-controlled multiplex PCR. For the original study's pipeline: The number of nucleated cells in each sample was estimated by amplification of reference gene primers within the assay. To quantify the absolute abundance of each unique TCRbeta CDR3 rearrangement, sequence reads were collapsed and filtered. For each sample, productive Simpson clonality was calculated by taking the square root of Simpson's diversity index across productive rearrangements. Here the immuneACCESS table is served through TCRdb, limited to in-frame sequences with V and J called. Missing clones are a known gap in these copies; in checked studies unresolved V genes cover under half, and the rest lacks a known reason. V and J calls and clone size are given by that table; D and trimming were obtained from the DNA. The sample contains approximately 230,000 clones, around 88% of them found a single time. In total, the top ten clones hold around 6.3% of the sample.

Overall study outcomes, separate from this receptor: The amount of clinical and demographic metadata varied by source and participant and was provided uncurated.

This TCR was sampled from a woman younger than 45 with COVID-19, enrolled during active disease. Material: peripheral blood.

The CDR3 reads as follows: CASSTPAGEYEQYV. The nucleotide sequence reads as follows: TGTGCCAGCAGTACCCCCGCGGGAGAGTACGAGCAGTACGTC. The V gene is TRBV6-4 and the J gene is TRBJ2-7; 7 nucleotides in the junction match TRBD2. The CDR3 runs 14 residues from the cysteine to the valine. Just the 42-base CDR3 DNA is kept, in frame starting at base 1. The CDR1 and CDR2 encoded by the germline V gene are MRHNA and SNTAGT. Ends trimmed: V by 5 bases, J by 4 bases; bases unmatched to a gene: 8.